These 11 T cell receptor beta chains were sequenced from one sample in a study of CD8+ T cells in alopecia areata. Once RNA had been extracted, it was reverse transcribed into cDNA to act as the sequencing template. The table came from immunoSEQ multiplex PCR; TCRdb's copy has only in-frame clones and leaves some out. The sample holds 250,000 to 350,000 clones, 60% seen once. Sample treatment: oral pan-JAK inhibitor, 5-10 mg twice daily. The starting material was CD4+ T cells sorted from blood, obtained around week 54, from a patient treated with tofacitinib. These receptors came from a human donor with alopecia areata.

This clone was recorded only once. The gene calls are TRBV2 and TRBJ1-4, with 9 bases that match TRBD1. J was trimmed by 6 bases and V by 8 bases; bases with no gene match: 1. The germline CDR1 and CDR2 sequences are SNHLY and FYNNEI. The CDR3 has 12 amino acids. The CDR3 here is CASDRGDEKLFF. The CDR3 DNA follows: TGTGCCAGCGACAGGGGGGATGAAAAACTGTTTTTT.

The genes are TRBV4-1 and TRBJ2-7, with D possibly being TRBD2 (6 bases). Per the germline V gene, CDR1 is MGHRA and CDR2 is YSYEKL. V was shortened by 1 base and J by 4 bases, with 11 bases between the two germline ends. The CDR3 sequence is 14 residues long. CDR3 amino acids: CASSQGLGEYEQYF. The CDR3 DNA sequence: TGCGCCAGCAGCCAAGGACTAGGGGAATACGAGCAGTACTTC.

The table lists this clone with a few counts. The chain uses TRBV6-5 and TRBJ1-1, with a tentative D call TRBD1 (5 bases). This CDR3 is 15 amino acids long. Trimming removed 6 bases from V and 14 bases from J, with 28 bases in between. Germline V CDR1 and CDR2: MNHEY, SVGAGI. This chain's CDR3 is CASSPLRGATRRWFF. CDR3 DNA sequence: TGTGCCAGCAGCCCTTTGCGGGGCGCTACACGCCGGTGGTTCTTT.

As DNA, the CDR3 is TGTGCCAGCAGCCAGTTGGACGGAAATGGGTCACCCCTCCACTTT. This encodes CASSQLDGNGSPLHF. V is TRBV14 and J is TRBJ1-6, with no clear D. The V end lost 3 bases, the J end lost 10 bases, and 16 bases lay between the germline ends. Looked up from germline, CDR1 is SGHDN and CDR2 is FVKESK. CDR3 length equals 15 residues.

This clone was seen a handful of times. The rearrangement uses TRBV15 and TRBJ1-2, with a weak D call TRBD1 (6 bases). Germline V lookup: CDR1 LNHNV, CDR2 YYDKDF (reference sequence). With 0 bases removed from V and 4 bases from J, the gap between germline ends came to 9 bases. The CDR3 is made up of 14 amino acids. Here the CDR3 reads CATSRDEGVYGYTF. The CDR3 nucleotides are TGTGCCACCAGCAGAGATGAGGGGGTCTATGGCTACACCTTC.

The rearrangement joins TRBV6-5 to TRBJ2-5, with 8 bases that match TRBD1. CDR1 MNHEY and CDR2 SVGAGI come from the germline V gene. Trimming at V came to 4 bases and at J to 4 bases, leaving 5 bases not matched to a gene. The CDR3 has 14 residues. The chain's CDR3 is CASSFDRGGETQYF. In DNA form, the CDR3 reads TGTGCCAGCAGTTTTGACAGGGGTGGAGAGACCCAGTACTTC.

This clone was counted between two and nine times. The chain employs TRBV7-3 and TRBJ2-2, with D unresolved. V was clipped by 4 bases and J by 7 bases, with 16 bases between them. The V gene's germline CDR1 is SGHTA and CDR2 FQGTGA. There are 15 residues in the CDR3. The CDR3 sequence: CASSSGRIGHGELFF. The CDR3 DNA follows: TGTGCCAGCAGCTCGGGTAGAATCGGGCACGGGGAGCTGTTTTTT.

The chain joins TRBV29-1 to TRBJ1-1; D is uncertain. This CDR3 has 15 amino acids. V was shortened by 0 bases and J by 1 base, with 12 bases between the two germline ends. CDR1 and CDR2 from the germline V gene are SQVTM and ANQGSEA. CDR3 in amino acids: CSVEDTGHGNTEAFF. The DNA of the CDR3 is TGCAGCGTTGAAGATACTGGGCATGGGAACACTGAAGCTTTCTTT.

The chain couples TRBV29-1 to TRBJ1-1; D call uncertain. V gave up 5 bases and J gave up 0 bases, with 10 bases separating them. This CDR3 is built from 13 residues. Germline V gives CDR1 SQVTM, CDR2 ANQGSEA. CDR3 amino acids: CSVLWGLNTEAFF. CDR3 DNA: TGCAGCGTTTTGTGGGGATTGAACACTGAAGCTTTCTTT.

The sample holds many counts of this clone. This sequence joins TRBV11-2 and TRBJ1-5, with D hard to call. Trimming took off 0 bases at V and 6 bases at J, with 3 bases between the two ends. This CDR3 is 12 amino acids long. Germline CDR1 and CDR2: SGHAT and FQNNGV. The CDR3 loop is CASSLEGQPQHF. The DNA of the CDR3 is TGTGCCAGCAGCTTAGAGGGTCAGCCCCAGCATTTT.

V is TRBV5-1 and J is TRBJ2-1; TRBD1 matches at 7 bases. The trim removed 4 bases at V and 3 bases at J, leaving 7 bases unmatched. This CDR3 comprises 15 residues. Per the germline V gene, CDR1 is SGHRS and CDR2 is YFSETQ. CDR3 amino acids: CASSPGQLLYNEQFF. The CDR3 region has the DNA TGCGCCAGCAGCCCGGGACAGCTCCTCTACAATGAGCAGTTCTTC. Combining the CDR3 with reference TRBV5-1 and TRBJ2-1 gives the whole variable domain KAGVTQTPRYLIKTRGQQVTLSCSPISGHRSVSWYQQTPGQGLQFLFEYFSETQRNKGNFPGRFSGRQFSNSRSEMNVSTLELGDSALYLCASSPGQLLYNEQFFGPGTRLTVL.